The source of this T cell receptor beta chain is a study of blood T cell repertoires in COVID-19. Germline assignment: CDR1 SNHLY and CDR2 FYNNEI. CDR3 length: 16 residues. V shed 6 bases and J 2 bases; nucleotides not matched to a gene: 8. Per the authors' pipeline: Estimated nucleated cell counts came from reference gene primer amplification. The table came from immunoSEQ multiplex PCR; TCRdb's copy has only in-frame clones and leaves some out. That table supplies the V and J calls and clone size; D and trimming were determined from the DNA. This sample has some 60,000 clones; roughly 84% occur once, and the top ten carry approximately 8.9%.

Sequencing used peripheral blood. The source of this sequence is a man older than 75 with COVID-19, enrolled during active disease. The V and J genes are TRBV2 and TRBJ1-5; 9 positions match TRBD1. CDR3 DNA: TGTGCCAGCAGGGGAGCGACAGGGGGTGGCAATCAGCCCCAGCATTTT. It is translated as CASRGATGGGNQPQHF.